The present T cell receptor (beta chain) was sequenced within a study of T cells in Graves' hyperthyroidism and ophthalmopathy. This clonotype was seen ten or more times. The antigen is undetermined. If no ophthalmopathy progression occurred within 18 months, Graves' hyperthyroidism was stable. V gave up 4 bases and J gave up 7 bases; unmatched junction bases: 5. Germline lookup yields CDR1 SGHRS and CDR2 YFSETQ. The CDR3 loop spans 15 amino acids. Study results and caveats: The model's output predicted ophthalmopathy at a median of about 6.5 months prior to onset.

The investigators amplified TCR beta CDR3 regions from RNA transcripts. The HTBI set primed first-round TCR CDR3 RT-PCR. TCRdb re-called the multiplex PCR reads through MiXCR, storing one row per CDR3 protein. The sample comprises about 360,000 distinct CDR3 sequences, approximately 19% of which are singletons, and about 4% rests with the top ten. This chain connects TRBV5-1 to TRBJ2-2, with 12 nucleotides matching TRBD2. This receptor was obtained from a woman younger than 35 with Graves' hyperthyroidism. The sample comprised blood. Written as DNA, the CDR3 is TGCGCCAGCAGCCCAGGACTAGCGGGGTTCGGGGAGCTGTTTTTT. Translating it yields CASSPGLAGFGELFF. Supplemented by reference TRBV5-1 and TRBJ2-2, the full variable domain reads KAGVTQTPRYLIKTRGQQVTLSCSPISGHRSVSWYQQTPGQGLQFLFEYFSETQRNKGNFPGRFSGRQFSNSRSEMNVSTLELGDSALYLCASSPGLAGFGELFFGEGSRLTVL.